This is a list of T cell receptor beta chains from one sample in a study of blood T cell repertoires in COVID-19. TCRdb keeps only in-frame clones here, not all; method: immunoSEQ multiplex PCR. The sample has about 90,000 clones; almost 95% are singletons. The sequencing input was peripheral blood. The receptors originated from a woman in her sixties or seventies with active COVID-19. The CDR3 runs from the conserved cysteine through the conserved F or W. A D gene is named only where the DNA matches it firmly. Clone size is shown for a subset of rows, as once, few, many or a class of expanded clone.

V gene: TRBV5-1; J gene: TRBJ2-3; clone size: .; D gene: TRBD1; CDR3 protein: CASSLGAGTGSTDTQYF; CDR3 DNA: TGCGCCAGCAGCTTGGGGGCCGGGACAGGTTCCACAGATACGCAGTATTTT
V gene: TRBV19; J gene: TRBJ1-4; clone size: .; D gene: .; CDR3 protein: CASSISANEKLFF; CDR3 DNA: TGTGCCAGTAGTATTTCGGCTAATGAAAAACTGTTTTTT
V gene: TRBV2; J gene: TRBJ1-2; clone size: once; D gene: TRBD1; CDR3 protein: CASSRQGERGGYTF; CDR3 DNA: TGTGCCAGCAGTAGACAGGGAGAGAGAGGGGGCTACACCTTC
V gene: TRBV11-2; J gene: TRBJ2-5; clone size: .; D gene: TRBD2; CDR3 protein: CASSPEAGKSQGTQYF; CDR3 DNA: TGTGCCAGCAGCCCGGAAGCGGGGAAATCACAAGGGACCCAGTACTTC
V gene: TRBV27; J gene: TRBJ1-6; clone size: .; D gene: TRBD1; CDR3 protein: CASRPVRDREGNSPLHF; CDR3 DNA: TGTGCCAGCAGGCCAGTCCGGGACAGGGAGGGCAATTCACCCCTCCACTTT
V gene: TRBV28; J gene: TRBJ2-7; clone size: .; D gene: TRBD1; CDR3 protein: CASSDRQGTSYEQYF; CDR3 DNA: TGTGCCAGCAGCGACCGACAGGGGACCTCCTACGAGCAGTACTTC
V gene: TRBV2; J gene: TRBJ1-5; clone size: .; D gene: .; CDR3 protein: CASGGGGSNQPQHF; CDR3 DNA: TGTGCCAGCGGGGGAGGGGGGAGCAATCAGCCCCAGCATTTT
V gene: TRBV28; J gene: TRBJ2-3; clone size: .; D gene: TRBD2; CDR3 protein: CASSLLAGGSTDTQYF; CDR3 DNA: TGTGCCAGCAGTTTGCTAGCGGGGGGTAGCACAGATACGCAGTATTTT
V gene: TRBV10-3; J gene: TRBJ2-7; clone size: .; D gene: .; CDR3 protein: CAISESREQYF; CDR3 DNA: TGTGCCATCAGTGAGTCCCGCGAGCAGTACTTC
V gene: TRBV27; J gene: TRBJ2-6; clone size: .; D gene: .; CDR3 protein: CASSREWTSSGANVLTF; CDR3 DNA: TGTGCCAGCAGTCGAGAGTGGACATCCTCTGGGGCCAACGTCCTGACTTTC
V gene: TRBV19; J gene: TRBJ2-7; clone size: .; D gene: .; CDR3 protein: CASSSSTGTDYEQYF; CDR3 DNA: TGTGCCAGTAGTAGCTCCACAGGGACCGACTACGAGCAGTACTTC
V gene: TRBV27; J gene: TRBJ2-7; clone size: .; D gene: .; CDR3 protein: CASSPLGLWEQYF; CDR3 DNA: TGTGCCAGCAGTCCTCTTGGGCTGTGGGAGCAGTACTTC
V gene: TRBV24-1; J gene: TRBJ1-5; clone size: .; D gene: .; CDR3 protein: CATSDSGSNQPQHF; CDR3 DNA: TGTGCCACCAGTGATTCAGGTAGCAATCAGCCCCAGCATTTT
V gene: TRBV5-6; J gene: TRBJ2-1; clone size: .; D gene: TRBD1; CDR3 protein: CASSLTGAEYNEQFF; CDR3 DNA: TGTGCCAGCAGCTTGACAGGGGCAGAATACAATGAGCAGTTCTTC
V gene: TRBV29-1; J gene: TRBJ2-3; clone size: .; D gene: TRBD2; CDR3 protein: CSVERGATDTQYF; CDR3 DNA: TGCAGCGTTGAGCGGGGGGCCACAGATACGCAGTATTTT
V gene: TRBV7-2; J gene: TRBJ2-7; clone size: .; D gene: .; CDR3 protein: CASSDVAGTYEQYF; CDR3 DNA: TGTGCCAGCAGCGATGTCGCAGGGACCTACGAGCAGTACTTC